This is a list of T cell receptor beta chains from one sample in a study of technical replicates of blood from a handful of donors. TCRdb's copy holds only in-frame clones and misses some; the assay was immunoSEQ multiplex PCR. The sample shows about 84,000 clones, 95% to 98% of them seen only once. Sequencing was performed on T cells isolated from PBMCs. The receptors stem from a human donor in good health. Each CDR3 is given with its conserved first and last residue. Fields, in order: D gene, clone size, V gene, CDR3 length, J gene, CDR3 DNA, CDR3 protein. A D gene is named only where the DNA matches it firmly. Clone sizes are given selectively: once, few, many, or a class where the clone is expanded.

D gene: TRBD1
clone size: once
V gene: TRBV6-1
CDR3 length: 15
J gene: TRBJ1-2
CDR3 DNA: TGTGCCTCCCGAGAGGACAGGGGATTTAACTATGGCTACACCTTC
CDR3 protein: CASREDRGFNYGYTF

D gene: TRBD1
clone size: .
V gene: TRBV28
CDR3 length: 15
J gene: TRBJ2-7
CDR3 DNA: TGTGCCAGCAGCCCAGCAGGGGACAGGGCCTACGAGCAGTACTTC
CDR3 protein: CASSPAGDRAYEQYF

D gene: .
clone size: .
V gene: TRBV5-1
CDR3 length: 15
J gene: TRBJ2-7
CDR3 DNA: TGCGCCAGCAGCTTGGCAGGTTATCCTTCCTACGAGCAGTACTTC
CDR3 protein: CASSLAGYPSYEQYF

D gene: TRBD1
clone size: .
V gene: TRBV4-1
CDR3 length: 13
J gene: TRBJ2-5
CDR3 DNA: TGCGCCAGCAGCCTCTTACAGGGGGAGACCCAGTACTTC
CDR3 protein: CASSLLQGETQYF

D gene: TRBD1
clone size: .
V gene: TRBV4-1
CDR3 length: 17
J gene: TRBJ1-3
CDR3 DNA: TGCGCCAGCAGCCAAGAGTTTCAGGGGGCATTTGGAAACACCATATATTTT
CDR3 protein: CASSQEFQGAFGNTIYF

D gene: .
clone size: .
V gene: TRBV11-2
CDR3 length: 15
J gene: TRBJ2-6
CDR3 DNA: TGTGCCAGCAGCCGCACCCGGTCTGGGGCCAACGTCCTGACTTTC
CDR3 protein: CASSRTRSGANVLTF

D gene: .
clone size: once
V gene: TRBV6-9
CDR3 length: 15
J gene: TRBJ1-4
CDR3 DNA: TGTGCCAGCAGTCGTAAGTCACATCCGGGTGAAAAACTGTTTTTT
CDR3 protein: CASSRKSHPGEKLFF

D gene: .
clone size: .
V gene: TRBV29-1
CDR3 length: 13
J gene: TRBJ1-2
CDR3 DNA: TGCAGCGTTGAAAGGGGCTCAAACTATGGCTACACCTTC
CDR3 protein: CSVERGSNYGYTF

D gene: .
clone size: .
V gene: TRBV6-1
CDR3 length: 16
J gene: TRBJ1-5
CDR3 DNA: TGTGCCAGCAGTGAATTTCTGACAGCTAGCAATCAGCCCCAGCATTTT
CDR3 protein: CASSEFLTASNQPQHF

D gene: TRBD1
clone size: .
V gene: TRBV5-1
CDR3 length: 15
J gene: TRBJ1-1
CDR3 DNA: TGCGCCAGCAGCGCACAGGGGCGAGATAACACTGAAGCTTTCTTT
CDR3 protein: CASSAQGRDNTEAFF

D gene: TRBD1
clone size: .
V gene: TRBV5-1
CDR3 length: 13
J gene: TRBJ2-5
CDR3 DNA: TGCGCCAGCAGCTTGGGACAGGGAGAGACCCAGTACTTC
CDR3 protein: CASSLGQGETQYF

D gene: TRBD1
clone size: .
V gene: TRBV11-2
CDR3 length: 15
J gene: TRBJ2-2
CDR3 DNA: TGTGCCAGCAGCTTGACAGGGGGGAACACCGGGGAGCTGTTTTTT
CDR3 protein: CASSLTGGNTGELFF

D gene: TRBD1
clone size: .
V gene: TRBV5-1
CDR3 length: 14
J gene: TRBJ1-2
CDR3 DNA: TGCGCCAGCAGCTTGGGACAGGGGGCGTCTGGCTACACCTTC
CDR3 protein: CASSLGQGASGYTF

D gene: TRBD1
clone size: .
V gene: TRBV4-1
CDR3 length: 16
J gene: TRBJ2-7
CDR3 DNA: TGCGCCAGCAGCCAAGATGGGGACAGGAGCTCCTACGAGCAGTACTTC
CDR3 protein: CASSQDGDRSSYEQYF

D gene: TRBD1
clone size: .
V gene: TRBV4-1
CDR3 length: 16
J gene: TRBJ2-7
CDR3 DNA: TGCGCCAGCAGCCAAGGACAGGGATTTTCAGACTACGAGCAGTACTTC
CDR3 protein: CASSQGQGFSDYEQYF

D gene: .
clone size: .
V gene: TRBV5-1
CDR3 length: 15
J gene: TRBJ2-3
CDR3 DNA: TGCGCCAGCACCACGGCACAGGGAAGCACAGATACGCAGTATTTT
CDR3 protein: CASTTAQGSTDTQYF

D gene: .
clone size: .
V gene: TRBV18
CDR3 length: 14
J gene: TRBJ1-2
CDR3 DNA: TGTGCCAGCTCACCTCGGGACTCAGTCTATGGCTACACCTTC
CDR3 protein: CASSPRDSVYGYTF

D gene: .
clone size: .
V gene: TRBV15
CDR3 length: 16
J gene: TRBJ2-3
CDR3 DNA: TGTGCCACCAGCAGAGATCGCGGAACAGGGTCAGATACGCAGTATTTT
CDR3 protein: CATSRDRGTGSDTQYF

D gene: TRBD1
clone size: .
V gene: TRBV4-1
CDR3 length: 16
J gene: TRBJ1-5
CDR3 DNA: TGCGCCAGCAGCCAAAGACAGGGGGCTGGCAATCAGCCCCAGCATTTT
CDR3 protein: CASSQRQGAGNQPQHF

D gene: TRBD1
clone size: .
V gene: TRBV6-5
CDR3 length: 14
J gene: TRBJ1-5
CDR3 DNA: TGTGCCAGCAGCTTTACAGGGGTGAATCAGCCCCAGCATTTT
CDR3 protein: CASSFTGVNQPQHF

D gene: .
clone size: .
V gene: TRBV5-5
CDR3 length: 15
J gene: TRBJ1-3
CDR3 DNA: TGTGCCAGCAGCTCCCTGGACGGTAGGGGTTGGACCATATATTTT
CDR3 protein: CASSSLDGRGWTIYF

D gene: .
clone size: .
V gene: TRBV4-1
CDR3 length: 14
J gene: TRBJ1-5
CDR3 DNA: TGCGCCAGCAGCCAACAGGGGCGAGCACAGCCCCAGCATTTT
CDR3 protein: CASSQQGRAQPQHF